The source of this T cell receptor beta chain is a study of CD8 T cells in Susac syndrome. The study's findings and limits: It was acknowledged in the study that the number of individuals who were included in its TCR sequencing and HLA analysis was relatively small.

As for this clonotype: Its specificity is unknown.

The RNA input was roughly 0.45 to 1 ug, and it was reverse transcribed with random hexamers. Amplification of the TCR beta CDR3 was carried out by immunoSEQ multiplex PCR, which spanned a total of 54 Vbeta and 13 Jbeta segments. MiXCR was run by TCRdb on the immunoSEQ multiplex PCR reads, yielding one entry per CDR3 protein. This table has 90,000 to 110,000 distinct CDR3 sequences, roughly 97% appearing once. Germline-derived CDR1 and CDR2 are MGHDK and SYGVNS. Trimming cost V 2 bases and J 8 bases, with 12 bases left between them. The CDR3 has 13 residues. The receptor's source is a human donor in good health. The V gene is TRBV25-1, the J gene TRBJ1-2, with D perhaps matching TRBD1 (6 bases). Sequencing was carried out using CD4+ T cells from PBMCs. The DNA for the CDR3 is TGTGCCAGCAGTGAACGGCAGGGGAGAGGCTACACCTTC. Translation: CASSERQGRGYTF.